This paragraph reports one T cell receptor (beta chain). The antigen this receptor binds is unknown. No base qualities exist here, and no much larger clone lies one base off it. The data derive from a study of T-cell reconstitution after alpha-beta-depleted transplantation in children (dated by TCRdb to about 2016). About the investigation overall: Using TCR repertoire profiling, the study quantitatively followed how T-cell immune reconstitution unfolded in children after TCRalphabeta/CD19-depleted allogeneic hematopoietic cell transplantation. The full study reports these points: The frequencies of hyperexpanded clones fell over the following months, and after one year, T-cell counts and TCRbeta diversity were mostly attributed to newly produced T cells. The apparently early alphabetaT-cell count recovery about two months after transplant was reportedly dependent on only several hundred rapidly expanded clones derived from non-depleted graft cells. The high TCRbeta diversity at day 60 in some patients was ascribed to recipient T cells and intrathymic progenitors that had survived conditioning.

The protocol used for the library was PCR. TCRdb lists the instrument as Illumina HiSeq 2500. TCR library preparation used molecular barcoding, with unique molecular identifiers applied to normalize quantification of the TCRbeta repertoire. Through fastp at Q25 and MiXCR, TCRdb rebuilt clones from the public reads, retaining in-frame beta chains. Rows matching on CDR3 protein sequence are summarized as one entry with the most common DNA and genes. The sample contains fewer than 750,000 distinct CDR3 sequences, roughly 23% of them found a single time. The top ten constitute 13% to 15% of the sample. V is shortened by 6 bases, J by 7 bases, and the region joining them spans 22 bases. Sequences SQVTM (CDR1) and ANQGSEA (CDR2) are obtained from the germline V gene. The CDR3 sequence holds 15 residues, the cysteine and phenylalanine included. The kept DNA is CDR3 alone, 45 bases in frame from the first base.

Reading the label with the study, this specimen's treatment or condition is: allogeneic hematopoietic cell transplantation with graft depleted of TCRalphabeta T cells and CD19 B cells. Transplant recipients were children who received TCRalphabeta/CD19-depleted allogeneic hematopoietic cell grafts. The V gene is TRBV29-1 and the J gene is TRBJ1-5, and possibly TRBD1, on 5 matching bases. Here the sequenced sample was PBMCs, mostly from graft donor cells, taken 360 days after TCRalphabeta/CD19-depleted stem cell transplant. This clonotype was obtained from a boy less than two years old who had a stem cell transplant for acute myeloid leukemia, so the T cells may come from the graft donor. The nucleotide sequence reads TGCAGCGTGACCCTGGGCAGGGTTTCGGGGCAGCCCCAGCATTTT. Its protein is CSVTLGRVSGQPQHF.